The following is a TCR beta chain sequence with its context. The target antigen is unknown. V lost 1 base, J lost 6 bases, and 16 bases lay in between. From germline, CDR1 is LNHNV and CDR2 YYDKDF (reference sequence). The CDR3 extends over 16 amino acids. This sample was included in a study of vaccination and CD4 T cells after COVID-19. Overall study results and limits: Convalescent patients gained a median about 85% of their reactive clones only post-vaccination. 304 of 307 vaccine-specific clones from convalescent patients were spike mono-reactive.

TCRdb independently ran MiXCR on the PCR reads; one entry per CDR3 protein. The table shows more than 20,000 distinct CDR3 sequences, with around 53% occurring only once. The origin of this receptor is a human donor who had recovered from COVID-19. The sample in question was CD4+ T cells from blood, obtained before SARS-CoV-2 vaccination. The chain employs TRBV15 and TRBJ2-1, with D perhaps TRBD2 (6 bases). The CDR3 coding sequence is TGTGCCACCAGCAGAGTTGCGGGGAGGTTCGGCAATGAGCAGTTCTTC. It codes for CATSRVAGRFGNEQFF.